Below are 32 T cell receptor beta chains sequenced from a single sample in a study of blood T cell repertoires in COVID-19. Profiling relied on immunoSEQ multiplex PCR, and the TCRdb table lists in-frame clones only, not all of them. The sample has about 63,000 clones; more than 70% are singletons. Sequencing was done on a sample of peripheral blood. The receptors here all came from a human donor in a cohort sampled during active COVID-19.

The chain's CDR3 is CASSYWGLSDNEQFF. The CDR3 DNA sequence: TGTGCCAGCAGTTACTGGGGCCTGAGCGACAATGAGCAGTTCTTC. The chain joins TRBV6-5 to TRBJ2-1; TRBD1 is a possible D gene (5 bases). The CDR3 totals 15 residues. V lost 1 base and J 5 bases, leaving 12 bases between the germline ends. Germline CDR1 and CDR2: MNHEY and SVGAGI.

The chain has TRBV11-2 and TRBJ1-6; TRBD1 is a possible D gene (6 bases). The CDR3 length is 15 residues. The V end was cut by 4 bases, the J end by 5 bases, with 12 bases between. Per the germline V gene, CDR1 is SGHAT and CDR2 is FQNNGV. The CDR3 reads CASSSTGSDNSPLHF. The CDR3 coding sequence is TGTGCCAGCAGCTCCACAGGGAGCGATAATTCACCCCTCCACTTT.

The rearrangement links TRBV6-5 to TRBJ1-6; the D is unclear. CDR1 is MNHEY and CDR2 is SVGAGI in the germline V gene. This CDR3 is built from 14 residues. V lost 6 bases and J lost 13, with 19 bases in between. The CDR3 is CASRRQREDYPLHF. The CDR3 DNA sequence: TGTGCCAGCAGGCGACAAAGAGAGGACTATCCCCTCCACTTT.

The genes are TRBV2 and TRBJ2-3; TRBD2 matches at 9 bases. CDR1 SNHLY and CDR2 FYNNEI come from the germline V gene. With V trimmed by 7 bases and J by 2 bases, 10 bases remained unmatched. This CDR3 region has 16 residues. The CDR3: CASKSRLADSTDTQYF. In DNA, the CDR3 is TGTGCCAGCAAGAGCAGACTAGCGGATTCCACAGATACGCAGTATTTT.

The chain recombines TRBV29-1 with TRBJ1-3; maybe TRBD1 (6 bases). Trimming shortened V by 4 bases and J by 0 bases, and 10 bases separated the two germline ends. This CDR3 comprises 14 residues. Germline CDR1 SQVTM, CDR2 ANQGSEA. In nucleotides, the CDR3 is TGCAGCGTTGGCCAGGGGAACTCTGGAAACACCATATATTTT. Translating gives CSVGQGNSGNTIYF.

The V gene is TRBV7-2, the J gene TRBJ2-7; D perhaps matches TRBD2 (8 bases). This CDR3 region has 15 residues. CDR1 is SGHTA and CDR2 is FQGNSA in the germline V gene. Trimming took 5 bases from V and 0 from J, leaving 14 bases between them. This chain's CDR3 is CASSVSGDSSYEQYF. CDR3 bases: TGTGCCAGCAGCGTTAGCGGGGACAGCTCCTACGAGCAGTACTTC. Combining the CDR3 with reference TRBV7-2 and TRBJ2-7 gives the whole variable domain GAGVSQSPSNKVTEKGKDVELRCDPISGHTALYWYRQSLGQGLEFLIYFQGNSAPDKSGLPSDRFSAERTGGSVSTLTIQRTQQEDSAVYLCASSVSGDSSYEQYFGPGTRLTVT.

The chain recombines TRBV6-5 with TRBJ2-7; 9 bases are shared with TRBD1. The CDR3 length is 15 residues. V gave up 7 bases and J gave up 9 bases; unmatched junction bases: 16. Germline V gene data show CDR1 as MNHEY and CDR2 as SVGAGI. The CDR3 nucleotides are TGTGCCAGCAATCCCGGGACAGGGCCTCTCGGCGGGCAGTACTTC. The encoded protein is CASNPGTGPLGGQYF.

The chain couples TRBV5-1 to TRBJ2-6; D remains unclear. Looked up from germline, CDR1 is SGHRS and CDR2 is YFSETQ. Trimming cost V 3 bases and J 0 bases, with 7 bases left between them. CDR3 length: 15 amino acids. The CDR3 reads CASSYLFSGANVLTF. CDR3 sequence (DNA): TGCGCCAGCAGCTATTTATTCTCTGGGGCCAACGTCCTGACTTTC.

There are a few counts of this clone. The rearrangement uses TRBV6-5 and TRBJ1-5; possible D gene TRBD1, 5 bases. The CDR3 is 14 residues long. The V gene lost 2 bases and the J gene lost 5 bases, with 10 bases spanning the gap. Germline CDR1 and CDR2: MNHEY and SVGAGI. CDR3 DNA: TGTGCCAGCAGTTACAGGGGAGGGGATCAGCCCCAGCATTTT. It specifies CASSYRGGDQPQHF.

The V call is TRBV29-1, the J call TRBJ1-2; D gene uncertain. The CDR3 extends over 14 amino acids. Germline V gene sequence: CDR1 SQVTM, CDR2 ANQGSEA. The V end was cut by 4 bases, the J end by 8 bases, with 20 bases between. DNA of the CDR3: TGCAGCGTTGCCCAATCCGGAGGGAGCTCGGGCTACACCTTC. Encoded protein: CSVAQSGGSSGYTF.

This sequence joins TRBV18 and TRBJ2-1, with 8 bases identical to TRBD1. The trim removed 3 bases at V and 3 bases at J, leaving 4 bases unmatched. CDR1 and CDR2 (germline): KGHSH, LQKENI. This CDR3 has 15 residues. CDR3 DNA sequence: TGTGCCAGCTCACCGAACACAGGGGGCTACAATGAGCAGTTCTTC. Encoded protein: CASSPNTGGYNEQFF.

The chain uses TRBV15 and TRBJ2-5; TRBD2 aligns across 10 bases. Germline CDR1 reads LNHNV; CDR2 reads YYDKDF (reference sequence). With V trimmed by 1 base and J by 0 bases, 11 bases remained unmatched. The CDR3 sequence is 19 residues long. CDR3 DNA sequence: TGTGCCACCAGCAGAGGTCGCGGACCAGCGGGGGGGTACCAAGAGACCCAGTACTTC. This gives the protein CATSRGRGPAGGYQETQYF.

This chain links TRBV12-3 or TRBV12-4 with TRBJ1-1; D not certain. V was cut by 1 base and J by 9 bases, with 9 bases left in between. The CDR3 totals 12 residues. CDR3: CASSLGGTKAFF. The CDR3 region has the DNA TGTGCCAGCAGTTTAGGTGGCACAAAAGCTTTCTTT.

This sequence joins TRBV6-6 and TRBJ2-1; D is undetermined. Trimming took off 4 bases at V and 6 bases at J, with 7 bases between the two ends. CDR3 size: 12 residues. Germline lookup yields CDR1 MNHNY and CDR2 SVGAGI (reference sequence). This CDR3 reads CASSSYGNEQFF. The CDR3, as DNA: TGTGCCAGCAGTTCTTACGGCAATGAGCAGTTCTTC.

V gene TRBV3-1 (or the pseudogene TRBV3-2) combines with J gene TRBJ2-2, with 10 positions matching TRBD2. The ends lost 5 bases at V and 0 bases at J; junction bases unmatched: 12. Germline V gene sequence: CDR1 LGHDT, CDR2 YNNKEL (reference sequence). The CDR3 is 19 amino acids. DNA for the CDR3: TGTGCCAGCAGCGAAAGTGGGCTAGCGGGAGACCCGAACACCGGGGAGCTGTTTTTT. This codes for CASSESGLAGDPNTGELFF.

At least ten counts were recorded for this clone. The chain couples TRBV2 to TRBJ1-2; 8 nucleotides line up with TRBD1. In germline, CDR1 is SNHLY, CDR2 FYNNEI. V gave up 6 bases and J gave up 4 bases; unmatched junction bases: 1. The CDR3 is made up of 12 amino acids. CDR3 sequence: CASRGTGYGYTF. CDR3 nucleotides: TGTGCCAGCAGGGGGACAGGCTATGGCTACACCTTC.

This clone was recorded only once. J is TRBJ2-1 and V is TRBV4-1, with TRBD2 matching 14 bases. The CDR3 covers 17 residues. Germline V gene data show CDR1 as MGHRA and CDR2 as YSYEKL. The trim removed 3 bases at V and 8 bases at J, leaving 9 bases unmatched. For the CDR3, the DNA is TGCGCCAGCAGCCAGGGCCGACTAGCGGGGGGGCTTGATGAGCAGTTCTTC. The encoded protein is CASSQGRLAGGLDEQFF.

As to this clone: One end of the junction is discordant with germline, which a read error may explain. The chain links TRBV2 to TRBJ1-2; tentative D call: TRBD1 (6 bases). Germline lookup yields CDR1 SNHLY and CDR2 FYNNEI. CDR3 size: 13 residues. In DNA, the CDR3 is TGTGCCAGCAGTGAAGCAGGCCGAACAGGGTATAACTTC. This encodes CASSEAGRTGYNF. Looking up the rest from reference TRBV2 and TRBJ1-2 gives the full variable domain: EPEVTQTPSHQVTQMGQEVILRCVPISNHLYFYWYRQILGQKVEFLVSFYNNEISEKSEIFDDQFSVERPDGSNFTLKIRSTKLEDSAMYFCASSEAGRTGYNFGSGTRLTVV.

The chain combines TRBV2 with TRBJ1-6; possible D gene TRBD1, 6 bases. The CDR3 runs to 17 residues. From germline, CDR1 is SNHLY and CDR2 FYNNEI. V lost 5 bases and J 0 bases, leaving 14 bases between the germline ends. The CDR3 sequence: CASSSRGVSSYNSPLHF. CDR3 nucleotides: TGTGCCAGCAGTTCCAGGGGAGTGAGCTCCTATAATTCACCCCTCCACTTT.

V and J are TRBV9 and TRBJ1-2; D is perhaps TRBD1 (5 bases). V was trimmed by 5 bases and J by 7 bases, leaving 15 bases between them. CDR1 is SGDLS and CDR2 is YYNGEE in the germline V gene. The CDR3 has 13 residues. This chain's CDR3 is CASSEGRGTGYTF. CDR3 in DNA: TGTGCCAGCAGTGAAGGTCGGGGGACTGGCTACACCTTC.

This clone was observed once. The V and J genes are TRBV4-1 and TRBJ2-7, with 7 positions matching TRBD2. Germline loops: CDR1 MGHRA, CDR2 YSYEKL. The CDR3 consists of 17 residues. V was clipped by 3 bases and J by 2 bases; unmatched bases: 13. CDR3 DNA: TGCGCCAGCAGCCACCCTCACTGGACTAGGGGCCCCTACGAGCAGTACTTC. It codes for CASSHPHWTRGPYEQYF.

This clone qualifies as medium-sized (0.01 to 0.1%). The CDR3 loop is CASSGTGLLTDTQYF. DNA for the CDR3: TGTGCCAGCAGCGGGACGGGACTCCTCACAGATACGCAGTATTTT. The rearrangement joins TRBV11-2 to TRBJ2-3; TRBD2 might be the D (6 bases). V gave up 5 bases and J gave up 2 bases, with 14 bases separating them. CDR1 is SGHAT, CDR2 FQNNGV, per germline. The CDR3 has 15 residues.

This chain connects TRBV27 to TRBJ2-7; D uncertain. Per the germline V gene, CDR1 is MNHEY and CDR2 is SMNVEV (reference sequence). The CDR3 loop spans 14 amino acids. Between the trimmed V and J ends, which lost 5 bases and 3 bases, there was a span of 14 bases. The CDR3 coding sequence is TGTGCCAGCAGTGCCAGGTTCTCCCTCTACGAGCAGTACTTC. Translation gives CASSARFSLYEQYF.

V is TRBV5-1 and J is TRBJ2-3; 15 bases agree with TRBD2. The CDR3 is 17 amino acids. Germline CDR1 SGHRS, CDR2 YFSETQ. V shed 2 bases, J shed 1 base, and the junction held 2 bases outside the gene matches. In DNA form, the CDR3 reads TGCGCCAGCAGCTTCGGACTAGCGGGAGGGCGCACAGATACGCAGTATTTT. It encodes CASSFGLAGGRTDTQYF.

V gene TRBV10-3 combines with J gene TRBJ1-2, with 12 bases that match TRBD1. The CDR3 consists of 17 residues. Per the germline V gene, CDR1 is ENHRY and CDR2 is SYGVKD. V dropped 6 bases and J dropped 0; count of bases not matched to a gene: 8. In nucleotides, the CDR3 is TGTGCCATCAGGGGGACAGGGGGCGTTGGGACTAACTATGGCTACACCTTC. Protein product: CAIRGTGGVGTNYGYTF.

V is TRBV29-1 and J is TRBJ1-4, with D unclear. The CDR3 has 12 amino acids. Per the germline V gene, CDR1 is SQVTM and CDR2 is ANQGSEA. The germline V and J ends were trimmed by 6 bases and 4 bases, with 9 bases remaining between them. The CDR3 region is CSVRDGNEKLFF. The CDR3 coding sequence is TGCAGCGTCCGGGATGGTAATGAAAAACTGTTTTTT.

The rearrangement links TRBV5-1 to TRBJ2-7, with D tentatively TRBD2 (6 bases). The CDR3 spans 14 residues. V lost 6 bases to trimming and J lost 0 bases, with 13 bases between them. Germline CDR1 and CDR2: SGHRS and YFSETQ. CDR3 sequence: CASMEGGASYEQYF. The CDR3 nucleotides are TGCGCCAGCATGGAGGGAGGCGCCTCCTACGAGCAGTACTTC.

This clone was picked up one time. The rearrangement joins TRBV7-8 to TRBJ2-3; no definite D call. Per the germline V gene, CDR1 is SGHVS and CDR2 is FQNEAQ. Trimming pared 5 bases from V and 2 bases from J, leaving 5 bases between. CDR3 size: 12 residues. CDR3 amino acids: CASSPNTDTQYF. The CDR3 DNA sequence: TGTGCCAGCAGCCCAAACACAGATACGCAGTATTTT.

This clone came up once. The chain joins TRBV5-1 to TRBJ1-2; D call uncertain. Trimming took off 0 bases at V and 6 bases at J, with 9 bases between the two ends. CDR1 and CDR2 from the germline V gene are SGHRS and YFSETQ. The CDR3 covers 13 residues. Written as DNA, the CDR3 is TGCGCCAGCAGCTTGGGAGGAGAGAATGGCTACACCTTC. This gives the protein CASSLGGENGYTF.

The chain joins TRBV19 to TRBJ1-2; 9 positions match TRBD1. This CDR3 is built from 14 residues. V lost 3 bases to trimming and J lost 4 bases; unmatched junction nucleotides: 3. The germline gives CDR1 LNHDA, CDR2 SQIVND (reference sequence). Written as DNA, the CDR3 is TGTGCCAGTAGTATGGACAGGGGTCTCTATGGCTACACCTTC. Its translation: CASSMDRGLYGYTF.

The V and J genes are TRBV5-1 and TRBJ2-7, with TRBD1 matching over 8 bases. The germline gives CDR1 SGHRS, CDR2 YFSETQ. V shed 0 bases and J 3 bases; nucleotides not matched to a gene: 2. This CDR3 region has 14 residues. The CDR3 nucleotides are TGCGCCAGCAGCTTGGTTGGGACAGGCTACGAGCAGTACTTC. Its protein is CASSLVGTGYEQYF.

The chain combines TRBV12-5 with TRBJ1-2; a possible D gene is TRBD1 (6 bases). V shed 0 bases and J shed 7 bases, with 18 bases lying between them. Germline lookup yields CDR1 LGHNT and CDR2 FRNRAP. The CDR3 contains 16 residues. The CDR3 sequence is CASGLVAGQGMGGYTF. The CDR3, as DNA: TGTGCTAGTGGTTTGGTAGCGGGACAAGGAATGGGTGGCTACACCTTC.